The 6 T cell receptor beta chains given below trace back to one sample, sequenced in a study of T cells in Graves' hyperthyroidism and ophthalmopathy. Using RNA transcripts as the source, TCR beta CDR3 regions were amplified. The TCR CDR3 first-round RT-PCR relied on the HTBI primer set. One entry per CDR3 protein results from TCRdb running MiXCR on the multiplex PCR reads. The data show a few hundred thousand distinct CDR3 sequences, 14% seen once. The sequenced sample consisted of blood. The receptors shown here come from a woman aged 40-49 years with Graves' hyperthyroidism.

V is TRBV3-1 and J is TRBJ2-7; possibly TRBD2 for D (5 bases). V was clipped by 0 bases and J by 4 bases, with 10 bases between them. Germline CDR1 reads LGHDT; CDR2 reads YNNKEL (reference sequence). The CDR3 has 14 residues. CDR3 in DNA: TGTGCCAGCAGCCAAGAACTGAGACTATACGAGCAGTACTTC. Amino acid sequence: CASSQELRLYEQYF.

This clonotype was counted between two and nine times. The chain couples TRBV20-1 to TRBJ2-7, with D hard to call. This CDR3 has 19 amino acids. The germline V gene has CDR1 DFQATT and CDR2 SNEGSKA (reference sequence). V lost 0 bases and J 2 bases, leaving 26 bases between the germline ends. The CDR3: CSARDLLSFAPGATYEQYF. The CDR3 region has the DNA TGCAGTGCTAGAGATCTTTTATCTTTCGCACCAGGAGCTACCTACGAGCAGTACTTC.

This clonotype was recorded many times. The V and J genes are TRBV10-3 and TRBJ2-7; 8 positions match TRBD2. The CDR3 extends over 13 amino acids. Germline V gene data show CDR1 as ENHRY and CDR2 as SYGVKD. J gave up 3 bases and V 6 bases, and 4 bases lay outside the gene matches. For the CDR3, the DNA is TGTGCCATCAGGGATGGGACTAGCTACGAGCAGTACTTC. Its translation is CAIRDGTSYEQYF.

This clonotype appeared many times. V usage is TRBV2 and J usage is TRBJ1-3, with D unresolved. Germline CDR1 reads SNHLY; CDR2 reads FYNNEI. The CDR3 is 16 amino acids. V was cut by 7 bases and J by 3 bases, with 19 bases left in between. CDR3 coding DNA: TGTGCCAGCACTCTCGCCCAAGTCTCCCATGGAAACACCATATATTTT. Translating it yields CASTLAQVSHGNTIYF. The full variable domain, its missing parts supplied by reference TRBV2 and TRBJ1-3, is EPEVTQTPSHQVTQMGQEVILRCVPISNHLYFYWYRQILGQKVEFLVSFYNNEISEKSEIFDDQFSVERPDGSNFTLKIRSTKLEDSAMYFCASTLAQVSHGNTIYFGEGSWLTVV.

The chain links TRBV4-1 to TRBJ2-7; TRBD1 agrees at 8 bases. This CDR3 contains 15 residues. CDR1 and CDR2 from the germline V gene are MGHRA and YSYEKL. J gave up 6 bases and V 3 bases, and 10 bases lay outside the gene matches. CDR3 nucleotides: TGCGCCAGCAGCCACAGCGGCGGACAGGGAACCGAGCAGTACTTC. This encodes CASSHSGGQGTEQYF.

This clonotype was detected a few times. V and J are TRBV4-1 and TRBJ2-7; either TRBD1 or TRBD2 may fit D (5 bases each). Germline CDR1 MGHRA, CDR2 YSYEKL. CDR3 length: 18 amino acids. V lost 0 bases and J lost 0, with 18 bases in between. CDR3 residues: CASSQDYVVWDPSYEQYF. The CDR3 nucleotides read TGCGCCAGCAGCCAAGACTACGTAGTGTGGGACCCCTCCTACGAGCAGTACTTC.